The source of this TCR beta chain is a study of human T cells and chemical hapten exposure. The wider study: For sensitization, 2% DPC was applied to an approximately 2 cm by approximately 2 cm patch of upper inner arm skin. Study-level findings and limits: Counts of expanded TCRs (at PT1) showed a positive correlation with patch test score. Significantly more large CDR3 similarity clusters arose among expanded TCRs than among controls.

MiXCR, applied by TCRdb to the RACE reads, yields one record per CDR3 protein. The sample holds 35,000 to 45,000 distinct CDR3 sequences, 8.9% seen once. J lost 4 bases, V lost 0 bases, and 1 base had no gene match. The germline V gene has CDR1 ENHRY and CDR2 SYGVKD. This CDR3 is built from 15 residues. This clonotype appeared many times. The target antigen is unknown. Time point in this sample: patch test 2, 6 weeks after DPC sensitization. The treatment denotes: therapeutic diphenylcyclopropenone sensitization with weekly scalp DPC. This chain links TRBV10-3 with TRBJ1-5; 9 bases agree with TRBD1. Sequencing was performed on whole blood, taken in connection with sensitization to the hapten diphenylcyclopropenone (DPC). The receptor comes from a woman in her thirties or forties with alopecia areata. Some clones in this sample may be carry-over from other donors' samples. As DNA, the CDR3 is TGTGCCATCAGTGAGTCCGGACAGGGGAATCAGCCCCAGCATTTT. Residues: CAISESGQGNQPQHF.